Listed below are T cell receptor beta chains from one sample, sequenced in a study of CD8 T cells in Susac syndrome. TCRdb fed the immunoSEQ multiplex PCR reads into MiXCR, producing one record per CDR3 protein. This table has 69,000 or so distinct CDR3 sequences, about 94% appearing once. The sample comprised CD8+ T cells from PBMCs. Receptor source: a human donor with multiple sclerosis. CDR3s include the opening cysteine and the closing phenylalanine or tryptophan. Each record gives: V gene, D gene, J gene, clone size, CDR3 protein, CDR3 DNA. A D gene is named only where the DNA matches it firmly. Where a row states a size, it is once, few, many or the class of an expanded clone; other rows omit it.

TRBV29-1	-	TRBJ1-1	-	CSVDPGANTEAFF	TGCAGCGTTGATCCGGGGGCGAACACTGAAGCTTTCTTT
TRBV14	-	TRBJ1-1	-	CASSRNTEAFF	TGTGCCAGCAGCCGGAACACTGAAGCTTTCTTT
TRBV9	TRBD2	TRBJ2-7	-	CASSGGTSGLEYEQYF	TGTGCCAGCAGCGGTGGGACTAGCGGGCTGGAATACGAGCAGTACTTC
TRBV27	-	TRBJ2-3	few	CASRGDTQYF	TGTGCCAGCAGGGGCGATACGCAGTATTTT
TRBV28	-	TRBJ1-5	-	CASSLRPHSNQPQHF	TGTGCCAGCAGTTTACGACCGCATAGCAATCAGCCCCAGCATTTT
TRBV7-9	-	TRBJ2-1	once	CASSLVAGGTKNEQFF	TGTGCCAGCAGCTTAGTTGCAGGGGGGACTAAAAATGAGCAGTTCTTC
TRBV19	-	TRBJ1-2	-	CASSPRQDLNYGYTF	TGTGCCAGTAGTCCTAGACAGGATTTAAACTATGGCTACACCTTC
TRBV28	-	TRBJ2-5	few	CASSPDSQETQYF	TGTGCCAGCAGCCCCGACAGCCAAGAGACCCAGTACTTC
TRBV30	-	TRBJ2-7	-	CAWSTALYEQYF	TGTGCCTGGTCGACGGCACTCTACGAGCAGTACTTC
TRBV11-1	-	TRBJ2-3	-	CASRRRGTDTQYF	TGTGCCAGCAGGAGAAGGGGCACAGATACGCAGTATTTT
TRBV4-1	-	TRBJ1-5	-	CASSQNTAARLPQHF	TGCGCCAGCAGCCAAAATACGGCAGCCCGGTTGCCCCAGCATTTT
TRBV30	-	TRBJ2-7	-	CAWSGPTVSSYEQYF	TGTGCCTGGAGCGGTCCGACAGTCTCGTCCTACGAGCAGTACTTC
TRBV20-1	-	TRBJ1-6	-	CSARENNSPLHF	TGCAGTGCTAGAGAAAATAATTCACCCCTCCACTTT
TRBV29-1	TRBD1	TRBJ2-7	-	CSVMSGQDYEQYF	TGCAGCGTTATGTCGGGACAGGACTACGAGCAGTACTTC
TRBV20-1	TRBD2	TRBJ2-1	-	CSATAGTSGGAVDEQFF	TGCAGTGCTACAGCCGGGACTAGCGGGGGGGCCGTCGATGAGCAGTTCTTC
TRBV5-6	TRBD1	TRBJ1-2	-	CASSVEQGNYGYTF	TGTGCCAGCAGCGTGGAACAGGGGAACTATGGCTACACCTTC
TRBV30	-	TRBJ2-2	-	CAWSPDSPQELFF	TGTGCCTGGAGTCCCGACAGCCCGCAGGAGCTGTTTTTT
TRBV6-5	-	TRBJ2-2	once	CASSLRPGDTGELFF	TGTGCCAGCAGTTTACGACCTGGGGACACCGGGGAGCTGTTTTTT
TRBV6-5	-	TRBJ1-1	-	CASSYLGGQTEAFF	TGTGCCAGCAGTTACCTCGGGGGGCAAACTGAAGCTTTCTTT
TRBV6-2/TRBV6-3	TRBD1	TRBJ2-7	-	CASSFAPRQGIGEQYF	TGTGCCAGCAGTTTCGCCCCGAGACAGGGGATAGGAGAGCAGTACTTC
TRBV7-9	-	TRBJ2-1	-	CASSLRGQPQFF	TGTGCCAGCAGCTTACGAGGACAACCGCAGTTCTTC
TRBV28	-	TRBJ1-2	-	CASTTLIDRNSEISYGYTF	TGTGCCAGCACCACCCTCATAGACAGGAATTCCGAGATCTCCTATGGCTACACCTTC
TRBV3-1	TRBD2	TRBJ2-1	-	CASSHGTSRSNEQFF	TGTGCCAGCAGCCACGGGACTAGTCGGTCCAATGAGCAGTTCTTC
TRBV3-1	-	TRBJ2-1	-	CASNSGGLSYNEQFF	TGTGCCAGCAATTCGGGGGGCCTCTCCTACAATGAGCAGTTCTTC
TRBV6-5	-	TRBJ1-5	once	CASSLVGNQPQHF	TGTGCCAGCAGTTTAGTTGGCAATCAGCCCCAGCATTTT
TRBV4-2	-	TRBJ2-7	-	CASSQGVTNSYEQYF	TGTGCCAGCAGCCAAGGGGTAACTAACTCCTACGAGCAGTACTTC
TRBV9	TRBD1	TRBJ2-5	-	CASSATFGTGTGKTQYF	TGTGCCAGCAGCGCGACGTTTGGGACAGGGACAGGCAAGACCCAGTACTTC
TRBV7-9	-	TRBJ2-7	-	CASSLRDAPYEQYF	TGTGCCAGCAGCCTCAGGGACGCCCCTTACGAGCAGTACTTC
TRBV24-1	TRBD1	TRBJ1-5	-	CATRQGDSNQPQHF	TGTGCCACCCGACAGGGGGATAGCAATCAGCCCCAGCATTTT
TRBV12-3/TRBV12-4	-	TRBJ2-2	-	CASSPDGEFNTGELFF	TGTGCCAGCAGTCCAGATGGGGAGTTCAACACCGGGGAGCTGTTTTTT
TRBV9	-	TRBJ2-3	-	CASSALGTTDTQYF	TGTGCCAGCAGCGCCCTAGGGACCACAGATACGCAGTATTTT
TRBV13	-	TRBJ1-5	-	CASSLGAGVNQPQHF	TGTGCCAGCAGCTTGGGGGCAGGGGTCAATCAGCCCCAGCATTTT
TRBV7-8	-	TRBJ1-5	-	CASSARWDTFSNQPQHF	TGTGCCAGCAGCGCGAGATGGGACACCTTTAGCAATCAGCCCCAGCATTTT
TRBV3-1	TRBD2	TRBJ2-3	-	CASSHPAGISPDTQYF	TGTGCCAGCAGCCATCCAGCGGGGATCTCACCAGATACGCAGTATTTT
TRBV14	-	TRBJ2-1	-	CASRPGDLGINEQFF	TGTGCCAGCAGACCGGGGGATCTAGGAATCAATGAGCAGTTCTTC
TRBV29-1	-	TRBJ1-1	-	CSERTAGRNTEAFF	TGCAGCGAGAGGACCGCGGGCCGTAACACTGAAGCTTTCTTT
TRBV7-2	TRBD1	TRBJ2-3	-	CASSLTGMDTQYF	TGTGCCAGCAGCTTGACAGGGATGGATACGCAGTATTTT
TRBV3-1	TRBD2	TRBJ2-5	-	CASSQETSGRAQGTQYF	TGTGCCAGCAGCCAAGAGACTAGCGGGAGGGCCCAGGGGACCCAGTACTTC
TRBV28	TRBD1	TRBJ1-2	-	CASSLSLTGFGYTF	TGTGCCAGCAGTTTATCCCTGACAGGGTTTGGCTACACCTTC
TRBV9	-	TRBJ1-2	-	CASSAGTSGYGYTF	TGTGCCAGCAGCGCGGGGACATCAGGTTATGGCTACACCTTC
TRBV15	TRBD2	TRBJ2-1	-	CATSPRTSSNEQFF	TGTGCCACCAGCCCGAGGACTAGCAGCAATGAGCAGTTCTTC
TRBV7-9	TRBD2	TRBJ2-3	-	CASSSLAAGTYTQYF	TGTGCCAGCAGCTCACTAGCGGCGGGCACCTATACGCAGTATTTT
TRBV27	-	TRBJ2-7	once	CASRSSSYEQYF	TGTGCCAGCAGATCCAGCTCCTACGAGCAGTACTTC
TRBV7-9	TRBD1	TRBJ2-7	-	CASSLVGQGLTYEQYF	TGTGCCAGCAGCTTAGTAGGACAGGGGTTAACCTACGAGCAGTACTTC
TRBV27	TRBD1	TRBJ1-5	once	CASSFNRGGQPQHF	TGTGCCAGCAGTTTCAACAGGGGAGGTCAGCCCCAGCATTTT
TRBV4-3	-	TRBJ1-1	-	CASSQGTAMNTEAFF	TGCGCCAGCAGCCAAGGGACAGCCATGAACACTGAAGCTTTCTTT
TRBV29-1	-	TRBJ2-1	-	CSAGLIVDNEQFF	TGCAGCGCGGGACTGATCGTAGACAATGAGCAGTTCTTC
TRBV6-4	TRBD1	TRBJ1-2	-	CASSDGGTGRGYTF	TGTGCCAGCAGTGACGGGGGGACAGGGAGAGGCTACACCTTC
TRBV30	-	TRBJ1-2	-	CAWSPDRYNGYTF	TGTGCCTGGAGTCCCGACAGATATAACGGCTACACCTTC
TRBV12-3/TRBV12-4	-	TRBJ2-1	-	CASSFGHNEQFF	TGTGCCAGCAGTTTCGGTCACAATGAGCAGTTCTTC
TRBV7-8	TRBD1	TRBJ2-5	-	CASSRPDRAETQYF	TGTGCCAGCAGCCGCCCGGACAGGGCAGAGACCCAGTACTTC